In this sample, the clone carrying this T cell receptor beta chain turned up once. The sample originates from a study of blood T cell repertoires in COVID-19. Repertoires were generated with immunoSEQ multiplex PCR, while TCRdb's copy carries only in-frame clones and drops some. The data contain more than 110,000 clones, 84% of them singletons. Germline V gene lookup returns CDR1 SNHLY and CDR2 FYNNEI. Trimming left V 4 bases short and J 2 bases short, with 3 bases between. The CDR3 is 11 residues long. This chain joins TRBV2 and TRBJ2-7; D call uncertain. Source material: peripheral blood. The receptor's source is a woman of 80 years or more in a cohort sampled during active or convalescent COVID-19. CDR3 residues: CASSATYEQYV. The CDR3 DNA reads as TGTGCCAGCAGTGCAACCTACGAGCAGTACGTC.